This T cell receptor beta chain came from a study of CD8 T cells in Susac syndrome. V was shortened by 0 bases and J by 0 bases, with 14 bases between the two germline ends. This CDR3 is 16 amino acids long. Germline V CDR1 and CDR2: DFQATT, SNEGSKA (reference sequence). RNA, at about 0.45 to 1 ug, was reverse transcribed with random hexamers. The immunoSEQ assay covered 54 Vbeta and 13 Jbeta segments for CDR3. TCRdb independently ran MiXCR on the immunoSEQ multiplex PCR reads; one entry per CDR3 protein. Of about 160,000 distinct CDR3 sequences listed, around 95% are singletons. Controls matched for age and sex were healthy donors. Negative isolation yielded CD4+ and CD8+ T cells, and FACS enriched TEMRA cells.

The clonotype was recovered from a human donor in good health. The chain employs TRBV20-1 and TRBJ1-1; D may be TRBD1 (6 bases). The sequencing sample was made of CD4+ T cells from PBMCs. DNA for the CDR3: TGCAGTGCTAGAGAAGGGGGAAGGGGAATGAACACTGAAGCTTTCTTT. Translating it yields CSAREGGRGMNTEAFF.